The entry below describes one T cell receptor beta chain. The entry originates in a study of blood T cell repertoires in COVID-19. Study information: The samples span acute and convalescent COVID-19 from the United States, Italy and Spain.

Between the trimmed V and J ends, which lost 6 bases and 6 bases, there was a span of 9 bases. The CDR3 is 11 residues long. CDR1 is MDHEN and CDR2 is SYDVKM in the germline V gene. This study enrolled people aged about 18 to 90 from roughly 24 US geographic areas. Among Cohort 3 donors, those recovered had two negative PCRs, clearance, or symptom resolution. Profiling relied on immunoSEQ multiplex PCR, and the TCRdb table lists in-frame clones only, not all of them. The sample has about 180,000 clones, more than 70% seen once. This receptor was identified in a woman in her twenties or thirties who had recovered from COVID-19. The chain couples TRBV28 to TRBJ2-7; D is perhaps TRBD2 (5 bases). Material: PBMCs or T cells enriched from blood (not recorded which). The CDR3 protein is CASSGNFEQYF. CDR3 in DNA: TGTGCCAGCAGCGGGAACTTCGAGCAGTACTTC.